This T cell receptor (beta chain) emerged from a study of CD8 T cells in Susac syndrome. Study-wide results and limits: It was acknowledged by the study that relatively few individuals were included in its TCR sequencing and HLA analysis.

After extraction with the RNeasy kit, about 0.5 to 1 ug of the RNA was reverse transcribed using random hexamers. TCRdb independently ran MiXCR on the immunoSEQ multiplex PCR reads; one entry per CDR3 protein. The sample has 110,000 to 150,000 distinct CDR3 sequences, nearly 95% seen once. Regarding this clonotype: Its specificity is unknown.

The CD8+ and CD4+ T cells were isolated magnetically using a negative isolation approach, whereas the TEMRA cells were enriched by FACS. Trimming took off 0 bases at V and 4 bases at J, with 11 bases between the two ends. The CDR3 has 15 residues. The germline V gene has CDR1 KGHSH and CDR2 LQKENI. The sequence was obtained from a human donor in good health. Input material: CD8+ T cells from PBMCs. This chain links TRBV18 with TRBJ2-3; D uncertain. Here the CDR3 DNA reads TGTGCCAGCTCACCACCCCTCGGGCGAGCAGATACGCAGTATTTT. Translation gives CASSPPLGRADTQYF.